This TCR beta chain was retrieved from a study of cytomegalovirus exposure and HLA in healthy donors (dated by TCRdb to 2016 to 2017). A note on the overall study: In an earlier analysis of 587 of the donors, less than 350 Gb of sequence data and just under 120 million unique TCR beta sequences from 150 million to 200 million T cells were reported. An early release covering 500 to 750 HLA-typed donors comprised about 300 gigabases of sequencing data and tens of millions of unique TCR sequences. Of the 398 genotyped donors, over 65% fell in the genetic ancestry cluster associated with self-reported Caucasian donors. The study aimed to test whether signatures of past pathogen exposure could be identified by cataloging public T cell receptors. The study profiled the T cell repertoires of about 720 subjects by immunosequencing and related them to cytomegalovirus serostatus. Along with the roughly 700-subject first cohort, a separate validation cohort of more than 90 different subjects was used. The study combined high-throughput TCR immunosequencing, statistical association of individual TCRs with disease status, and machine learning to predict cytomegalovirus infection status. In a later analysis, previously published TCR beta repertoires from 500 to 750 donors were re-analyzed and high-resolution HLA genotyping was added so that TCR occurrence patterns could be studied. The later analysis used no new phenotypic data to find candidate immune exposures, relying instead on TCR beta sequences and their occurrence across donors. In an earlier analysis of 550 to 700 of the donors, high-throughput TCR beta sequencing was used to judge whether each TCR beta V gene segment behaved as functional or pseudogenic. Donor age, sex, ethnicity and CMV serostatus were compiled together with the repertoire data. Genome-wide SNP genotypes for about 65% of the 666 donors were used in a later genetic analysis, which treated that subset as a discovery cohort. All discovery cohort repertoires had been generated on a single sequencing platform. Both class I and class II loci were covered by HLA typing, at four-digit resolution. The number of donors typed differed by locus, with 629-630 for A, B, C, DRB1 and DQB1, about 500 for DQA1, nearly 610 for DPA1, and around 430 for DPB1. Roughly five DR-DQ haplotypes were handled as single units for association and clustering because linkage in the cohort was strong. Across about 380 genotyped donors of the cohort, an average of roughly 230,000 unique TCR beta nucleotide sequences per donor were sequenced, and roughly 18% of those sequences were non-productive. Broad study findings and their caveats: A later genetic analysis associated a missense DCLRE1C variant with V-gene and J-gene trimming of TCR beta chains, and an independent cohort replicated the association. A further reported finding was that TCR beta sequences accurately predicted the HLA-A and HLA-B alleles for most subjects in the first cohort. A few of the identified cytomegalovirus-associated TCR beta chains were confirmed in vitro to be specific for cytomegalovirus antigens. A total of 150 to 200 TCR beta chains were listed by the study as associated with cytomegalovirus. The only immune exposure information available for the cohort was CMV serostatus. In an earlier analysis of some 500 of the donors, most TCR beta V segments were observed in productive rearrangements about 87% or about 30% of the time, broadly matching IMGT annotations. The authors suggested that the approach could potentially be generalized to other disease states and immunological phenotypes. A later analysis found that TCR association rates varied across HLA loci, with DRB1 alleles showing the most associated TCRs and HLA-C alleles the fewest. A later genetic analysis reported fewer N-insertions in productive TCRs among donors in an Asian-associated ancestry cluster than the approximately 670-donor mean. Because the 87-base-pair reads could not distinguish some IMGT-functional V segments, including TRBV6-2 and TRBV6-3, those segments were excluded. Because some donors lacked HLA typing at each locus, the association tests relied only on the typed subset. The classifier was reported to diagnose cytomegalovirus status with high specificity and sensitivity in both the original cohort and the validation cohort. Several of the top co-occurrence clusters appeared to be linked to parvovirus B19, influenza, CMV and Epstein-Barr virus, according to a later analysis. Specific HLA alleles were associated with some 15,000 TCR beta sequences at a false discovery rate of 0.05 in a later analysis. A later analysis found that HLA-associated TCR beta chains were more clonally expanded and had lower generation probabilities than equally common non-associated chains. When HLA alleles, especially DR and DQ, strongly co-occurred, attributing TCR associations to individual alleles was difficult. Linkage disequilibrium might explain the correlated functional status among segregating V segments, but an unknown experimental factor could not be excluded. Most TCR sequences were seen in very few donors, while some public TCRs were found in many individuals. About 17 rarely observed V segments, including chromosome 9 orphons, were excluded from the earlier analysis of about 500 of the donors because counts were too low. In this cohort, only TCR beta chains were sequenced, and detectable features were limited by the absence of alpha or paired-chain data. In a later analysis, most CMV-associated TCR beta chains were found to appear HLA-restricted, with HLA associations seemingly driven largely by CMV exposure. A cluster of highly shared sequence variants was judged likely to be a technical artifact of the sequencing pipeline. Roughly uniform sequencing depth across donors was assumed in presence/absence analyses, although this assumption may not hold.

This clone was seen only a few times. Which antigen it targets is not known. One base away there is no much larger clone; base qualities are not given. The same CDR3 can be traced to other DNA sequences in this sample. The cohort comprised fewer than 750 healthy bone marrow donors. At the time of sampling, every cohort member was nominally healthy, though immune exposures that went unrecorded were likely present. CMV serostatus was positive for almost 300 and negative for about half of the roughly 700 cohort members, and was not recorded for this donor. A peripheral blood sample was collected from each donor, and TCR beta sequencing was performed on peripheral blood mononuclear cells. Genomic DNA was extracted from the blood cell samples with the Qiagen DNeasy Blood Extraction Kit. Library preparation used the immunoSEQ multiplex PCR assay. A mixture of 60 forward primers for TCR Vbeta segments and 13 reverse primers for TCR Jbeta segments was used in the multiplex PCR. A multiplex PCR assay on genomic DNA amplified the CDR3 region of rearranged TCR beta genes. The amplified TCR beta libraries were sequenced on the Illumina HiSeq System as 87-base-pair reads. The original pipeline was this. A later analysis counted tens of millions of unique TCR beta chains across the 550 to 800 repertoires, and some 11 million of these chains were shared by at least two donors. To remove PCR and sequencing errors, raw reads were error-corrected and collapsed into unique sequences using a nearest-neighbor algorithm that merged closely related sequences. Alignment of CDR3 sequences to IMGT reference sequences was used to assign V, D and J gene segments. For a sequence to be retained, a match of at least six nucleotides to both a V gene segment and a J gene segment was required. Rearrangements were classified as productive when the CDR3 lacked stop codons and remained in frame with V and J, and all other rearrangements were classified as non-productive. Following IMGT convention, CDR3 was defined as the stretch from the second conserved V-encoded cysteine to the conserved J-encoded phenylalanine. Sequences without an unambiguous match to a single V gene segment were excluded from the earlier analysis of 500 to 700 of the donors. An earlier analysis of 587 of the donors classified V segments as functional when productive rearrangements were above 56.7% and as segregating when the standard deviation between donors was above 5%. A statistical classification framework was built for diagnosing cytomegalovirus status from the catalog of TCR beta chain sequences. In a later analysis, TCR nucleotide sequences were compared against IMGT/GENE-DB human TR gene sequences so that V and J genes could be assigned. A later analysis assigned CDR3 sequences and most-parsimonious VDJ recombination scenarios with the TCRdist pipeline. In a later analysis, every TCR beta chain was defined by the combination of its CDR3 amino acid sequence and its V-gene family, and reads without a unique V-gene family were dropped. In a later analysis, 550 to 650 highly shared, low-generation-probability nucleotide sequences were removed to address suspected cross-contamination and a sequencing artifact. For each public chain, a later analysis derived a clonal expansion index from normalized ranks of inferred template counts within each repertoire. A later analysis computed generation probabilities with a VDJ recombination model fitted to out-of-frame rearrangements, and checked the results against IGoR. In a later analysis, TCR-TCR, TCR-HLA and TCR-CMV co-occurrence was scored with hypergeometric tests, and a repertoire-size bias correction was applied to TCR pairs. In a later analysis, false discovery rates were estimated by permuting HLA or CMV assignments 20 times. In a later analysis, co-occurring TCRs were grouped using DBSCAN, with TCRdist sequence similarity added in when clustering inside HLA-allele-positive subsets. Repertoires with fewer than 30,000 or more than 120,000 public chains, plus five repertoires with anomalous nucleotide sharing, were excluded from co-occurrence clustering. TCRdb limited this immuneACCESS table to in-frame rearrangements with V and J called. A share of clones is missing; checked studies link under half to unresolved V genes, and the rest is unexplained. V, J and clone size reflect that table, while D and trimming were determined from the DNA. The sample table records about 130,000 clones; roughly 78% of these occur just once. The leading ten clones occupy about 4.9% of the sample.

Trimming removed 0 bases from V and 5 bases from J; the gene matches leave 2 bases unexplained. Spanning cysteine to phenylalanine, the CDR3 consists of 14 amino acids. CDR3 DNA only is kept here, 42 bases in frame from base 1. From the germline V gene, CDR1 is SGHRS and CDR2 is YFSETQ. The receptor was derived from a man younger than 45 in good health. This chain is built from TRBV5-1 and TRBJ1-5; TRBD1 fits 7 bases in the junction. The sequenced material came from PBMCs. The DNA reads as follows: TGCGCCAGCAGCTTGGGACAGGGAGATCAGCCCCAGCATTTT. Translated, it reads CASSLGQGDQPQHF. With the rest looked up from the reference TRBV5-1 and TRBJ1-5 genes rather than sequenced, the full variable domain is KAGVTQTPRYLIKTRGQQVTLSCSPISGHRSVSWYQQTPGQGLQFLFEYFSETQRNKGNFPGRFSGRQFSNSRSEMNVSTLELGDSALYLCASSLGQGDQPQHFGDGTRLSIL.